This TCR beta chain was recorded in a study of blood T cell repertoires in COVID-19. From germline, CDR1 is MNHEY and CDR2 SVGEGT. The CDR3 is 12 residues long. With 5 bases clipped from V and 9 bases from J, the junction kept 4 bases outside the gene matches. This table comes from immunoSEQ multiplex PCR, and its TCRdb copy is limited to in-frame clones, with some not included. The sample holds 250,000 or so clones, roughly four fifths seen once. The material sequenced was PBMCs or T cells enriched from blood (not recorded which). This chain connects TRBV6-2 or TRBV6-3 to TRBJ2-1; TRBD1 matches at 7 bases. This clonotype was sampled from a man in his fifties who had recovered from COVID-19. For the CDR3, the DNA is TGTGCCAGCAGTCAAACAGGGGCTGAGCAGTTCTTC. Encoded protein: CASSQTGAEQFF.